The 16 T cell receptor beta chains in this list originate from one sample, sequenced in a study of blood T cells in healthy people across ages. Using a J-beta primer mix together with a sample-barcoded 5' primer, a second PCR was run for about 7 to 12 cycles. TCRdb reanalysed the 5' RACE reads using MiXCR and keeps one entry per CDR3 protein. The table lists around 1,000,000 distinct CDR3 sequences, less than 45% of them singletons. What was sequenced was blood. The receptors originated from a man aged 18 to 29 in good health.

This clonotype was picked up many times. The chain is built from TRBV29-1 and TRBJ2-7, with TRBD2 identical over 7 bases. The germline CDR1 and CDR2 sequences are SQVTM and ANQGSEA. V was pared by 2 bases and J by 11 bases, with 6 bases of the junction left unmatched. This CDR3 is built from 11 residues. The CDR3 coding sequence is TGCAGCGTTGAATCGGGGGGAAGGGAGTACTTC. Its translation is CSVESGGREYF.

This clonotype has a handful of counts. The CDR3: CASSQNWGDTDTQYF. The DNA for the CDR3 is TGCGCCAGCAGCCAGAATTGGGGGGACACAGATACGCAGTATTTT. V is TRBV4-3 and J is TRBJ2-3, with D perhaps TRBD2 (6 bases). Trimming pared 3 bases from V and 2 bases from J, leaving 12 bases between. Germline V CDR1 and CDR2: LGHNA, YSLEER. This CDR3 is 15 amino acids long.

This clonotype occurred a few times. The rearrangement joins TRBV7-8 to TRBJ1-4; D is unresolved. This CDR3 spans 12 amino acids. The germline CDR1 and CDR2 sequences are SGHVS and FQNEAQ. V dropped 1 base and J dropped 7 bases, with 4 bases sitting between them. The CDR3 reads CASSLVFEKLFF. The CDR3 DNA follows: TGTGCCAGCAGCTTAGTTTTTGAAAAACTGTTTTTT.

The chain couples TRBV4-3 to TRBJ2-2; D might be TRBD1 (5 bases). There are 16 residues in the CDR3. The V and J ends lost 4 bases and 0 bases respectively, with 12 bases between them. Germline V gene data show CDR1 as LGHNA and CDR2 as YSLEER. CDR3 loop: CASSPMGRANTGELFF. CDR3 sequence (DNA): TGCGCCAGCAGCCCTATGGGCAGGGCGAACACCGGGGAGCTGTTTTTT.

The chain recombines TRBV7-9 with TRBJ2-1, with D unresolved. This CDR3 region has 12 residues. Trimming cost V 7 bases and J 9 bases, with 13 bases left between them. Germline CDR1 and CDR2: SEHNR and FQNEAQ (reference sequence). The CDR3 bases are TGTGCCAGCAACGCGTGGGCCGGTGAGCAGTTCTTC. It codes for CASNAWAGEQFF.

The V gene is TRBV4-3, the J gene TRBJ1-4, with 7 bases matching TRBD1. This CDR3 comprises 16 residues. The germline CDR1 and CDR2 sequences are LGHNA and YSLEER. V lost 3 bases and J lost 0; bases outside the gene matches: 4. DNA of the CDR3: TGCGCCAGCAGCCAGGGGACAGTTGCAACTAATGAAAAACTGTTTTTT. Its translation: CASSQGTVATNEKLFF.

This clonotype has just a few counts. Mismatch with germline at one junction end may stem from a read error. The CDR3 DNA reads as TGTGCCAGCAGCCACACCGTTGTGGGACCTCCCCTTAGCAATCGGCCCCAGCATTTT. This translates into CASSHTVVGPPLSNRPQHF. This chain joins TRBV4-2 and TRBJ1-5; D possibly corresponds to TRBD1 (5 bases). Germline V gene sequence: CDR1 LGHNA, CDR2 YNFKEQ. The CDR3 runs 19 residues.

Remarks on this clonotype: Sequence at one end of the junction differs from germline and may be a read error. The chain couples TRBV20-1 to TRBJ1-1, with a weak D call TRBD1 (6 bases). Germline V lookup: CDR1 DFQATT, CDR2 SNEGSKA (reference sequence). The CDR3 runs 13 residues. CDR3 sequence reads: CSASLFRDTEAFF. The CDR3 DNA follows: TGCAGTGCTTCTCTCTTCCGGGACACCGAAGCTTTCTTT.

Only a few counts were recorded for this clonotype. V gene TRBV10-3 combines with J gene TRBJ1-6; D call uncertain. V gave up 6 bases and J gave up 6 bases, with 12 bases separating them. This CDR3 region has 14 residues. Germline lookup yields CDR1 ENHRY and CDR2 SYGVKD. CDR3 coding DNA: TGTGCCATCAGAGAACTCCCGGCTAATTCACCCCTCCACTTT. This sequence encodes CAIRELPANSPLHF.

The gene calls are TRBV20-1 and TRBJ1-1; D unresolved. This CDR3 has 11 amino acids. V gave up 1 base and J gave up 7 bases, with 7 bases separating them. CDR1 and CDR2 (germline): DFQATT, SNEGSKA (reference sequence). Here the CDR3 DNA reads TGCAGTGCTAGAGGGGCAGGTGAAGCTTTCTTT. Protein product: CSARGAGEAFF.

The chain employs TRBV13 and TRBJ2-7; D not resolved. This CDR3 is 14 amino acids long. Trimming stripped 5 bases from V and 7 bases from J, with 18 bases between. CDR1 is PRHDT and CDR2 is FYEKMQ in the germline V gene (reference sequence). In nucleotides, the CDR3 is TGTGCCAGCAGCCCCTATTGGGATTACAATGAGCAGTACTTC. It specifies CASSPYWDYNEQYF.

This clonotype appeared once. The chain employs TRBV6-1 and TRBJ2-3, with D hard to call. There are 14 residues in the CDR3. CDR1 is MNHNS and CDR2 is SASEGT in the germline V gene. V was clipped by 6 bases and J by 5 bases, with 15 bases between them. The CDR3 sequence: CASRITSWGDTQYF. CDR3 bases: TGTGCCAGCAGGATTACCTCCTGGGGAGATACGCAGTATTTT.

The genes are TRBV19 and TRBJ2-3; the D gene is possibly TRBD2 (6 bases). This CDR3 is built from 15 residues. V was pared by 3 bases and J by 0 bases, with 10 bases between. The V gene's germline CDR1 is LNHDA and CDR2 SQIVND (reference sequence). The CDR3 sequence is CASSIASASTDTQYF. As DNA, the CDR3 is TGTGCCAGTAGTATCGCTAGCGCTAGCACAGATACGCAGTATTTT.

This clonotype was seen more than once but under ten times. This CDR3 reads CASIPGGYLNNEQFF. CDR3 nucleotides: TGTGCCAGCATCCCCGGCGGTTACTTAAACAATGAGCAGTTCTTC. The chain is built from TRBV6-2 or TRBV6-3 and TRBJ2-1; unclear D gene. The CDR3 sequence is 15 residues long. The germline CDR1 and CDR2 sequences are MNHEY and SVGEGT. V lost 7 bases, J lost 5 bases, and 18 bases lay in between.

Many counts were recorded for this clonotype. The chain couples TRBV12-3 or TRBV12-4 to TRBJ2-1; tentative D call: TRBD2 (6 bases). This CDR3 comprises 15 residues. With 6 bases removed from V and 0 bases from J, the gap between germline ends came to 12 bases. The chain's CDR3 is CASRLGGSSYNEQFF. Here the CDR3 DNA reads TGTGCCAGCAGACTTGGGGGGAGCTCCTACAATGAGCAGTTCTTC.

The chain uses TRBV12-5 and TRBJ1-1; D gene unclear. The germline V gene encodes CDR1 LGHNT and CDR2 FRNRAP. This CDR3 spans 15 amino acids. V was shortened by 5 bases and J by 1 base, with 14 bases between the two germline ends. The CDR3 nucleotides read TGTGCTAGTGGTCCCGGCTGGAGGAAGAACACTGAAGCTTTCTTT. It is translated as CASGPGWRKNTEAFF.